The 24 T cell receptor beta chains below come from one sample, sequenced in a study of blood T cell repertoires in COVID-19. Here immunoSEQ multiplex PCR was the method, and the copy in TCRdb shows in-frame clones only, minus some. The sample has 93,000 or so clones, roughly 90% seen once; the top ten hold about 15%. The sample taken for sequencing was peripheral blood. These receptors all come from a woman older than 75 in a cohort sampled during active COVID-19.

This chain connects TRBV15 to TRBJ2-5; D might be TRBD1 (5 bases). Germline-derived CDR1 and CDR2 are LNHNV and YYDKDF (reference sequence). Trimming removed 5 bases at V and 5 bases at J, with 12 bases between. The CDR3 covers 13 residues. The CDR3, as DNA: TGTGCCACCAGCGAAGGGGTGGAGGAGACCCAGTACTTC. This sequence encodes CATSEGVEETQYF.

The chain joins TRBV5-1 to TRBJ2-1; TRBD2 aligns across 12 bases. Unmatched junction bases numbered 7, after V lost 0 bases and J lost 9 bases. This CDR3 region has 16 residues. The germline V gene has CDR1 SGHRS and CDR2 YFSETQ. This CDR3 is CASSLVLAGGPLEQFF. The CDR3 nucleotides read TGCGCCAGCAGCTTGGTGCTAGCGGGGGGGCCGCTTGAGCAGTTCTTC.

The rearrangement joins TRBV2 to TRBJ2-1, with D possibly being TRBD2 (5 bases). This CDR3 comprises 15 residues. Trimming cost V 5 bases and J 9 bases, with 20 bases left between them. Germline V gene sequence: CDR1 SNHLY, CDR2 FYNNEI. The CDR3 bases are TGTGCCAGCAGTTACCTGGGAGAAACATCCGGTGAGCAGTTCTTC. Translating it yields CASSYLGETSGEQFF.

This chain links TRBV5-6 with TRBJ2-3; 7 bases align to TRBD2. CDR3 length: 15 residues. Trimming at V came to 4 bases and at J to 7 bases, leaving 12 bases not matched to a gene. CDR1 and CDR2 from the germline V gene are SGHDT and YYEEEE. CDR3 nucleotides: TGTGCCAGCAGCCCCTCACCGACTAGCAGCAATACGCAGTATTTT. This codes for CASSPSPTSSNTQYF.

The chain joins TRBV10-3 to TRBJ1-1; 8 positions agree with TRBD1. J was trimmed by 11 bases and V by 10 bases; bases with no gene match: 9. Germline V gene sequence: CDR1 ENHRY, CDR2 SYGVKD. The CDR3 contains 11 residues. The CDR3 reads CATTGTGDAFF. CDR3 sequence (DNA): TGTGCCACCACCGGGACAGGCGACGCTTTCTTT.

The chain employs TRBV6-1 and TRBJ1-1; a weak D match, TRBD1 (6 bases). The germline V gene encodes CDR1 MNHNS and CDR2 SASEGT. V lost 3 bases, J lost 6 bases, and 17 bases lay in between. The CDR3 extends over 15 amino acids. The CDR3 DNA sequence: TGTGCCAGCAGTGAGCAGGGGAGTTCGGGGTCTGAAGCTTTCTTT. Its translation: CASSEQGSSGSEAFF.

The CDR3 protein is CASRDTGGTEAFF. In nucleotides, the CDR3 is TGTGCCAGCAGAGACACAGGGGGCACTGAAGCTTTCTTT. The chain carries TRBV6-5 and TRBJ1-1; 8 bases match TRBD1. CDR3 length: 13 residues. J lost 4 bases, V lost 6 bases, and 4 bases had no gene match. CDR1 MNHEY and CDR2 SVGAGI come from the germline V gene.

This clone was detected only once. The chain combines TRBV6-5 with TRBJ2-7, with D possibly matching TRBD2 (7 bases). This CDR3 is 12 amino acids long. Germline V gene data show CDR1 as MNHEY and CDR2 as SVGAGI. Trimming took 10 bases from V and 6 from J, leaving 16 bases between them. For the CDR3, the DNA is TGTGCCAAAACGGGGGGCGGCTGCGAGCAGTACTTC. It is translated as CAKTGGGCEQYF.

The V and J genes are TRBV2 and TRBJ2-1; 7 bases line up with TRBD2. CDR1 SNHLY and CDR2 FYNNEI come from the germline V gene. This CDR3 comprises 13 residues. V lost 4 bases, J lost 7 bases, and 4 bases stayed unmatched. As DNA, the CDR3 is TGTGCCAGCAGTGGGACTAGTTCAAATGAGCAGTTCTTC. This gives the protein CASSGTSSNEQFF.

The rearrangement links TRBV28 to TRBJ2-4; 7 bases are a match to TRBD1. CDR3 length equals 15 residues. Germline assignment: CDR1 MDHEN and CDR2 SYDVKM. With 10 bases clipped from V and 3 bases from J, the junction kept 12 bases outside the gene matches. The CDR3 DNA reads TGTGCCACCCATACCCAGGGGGTAGGCAAAAACATTCAGTACTTC. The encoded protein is CATHTQGVGKNIQYF. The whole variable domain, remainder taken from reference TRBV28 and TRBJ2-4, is DVKVTQSSRYLVKRTGEKVFLECVQDMDHENMFWYRQDPGLGLRLIYFSYDVKMKEKGDIPEGYSVSREKKERFSLILESASTNQTSMYLCATHTQGVGKNIQYFGAGTRLSVL.

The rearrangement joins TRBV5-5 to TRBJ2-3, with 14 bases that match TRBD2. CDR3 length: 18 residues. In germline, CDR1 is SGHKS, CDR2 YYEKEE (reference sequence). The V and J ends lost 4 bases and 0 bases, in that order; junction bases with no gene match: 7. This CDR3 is CASSGGTSGGQSTDTQYF. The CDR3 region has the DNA TGTGCCAGCAGCGGCGGGACTAGCGGGGGACAGAGCACAGATACGCAGTATTTT.

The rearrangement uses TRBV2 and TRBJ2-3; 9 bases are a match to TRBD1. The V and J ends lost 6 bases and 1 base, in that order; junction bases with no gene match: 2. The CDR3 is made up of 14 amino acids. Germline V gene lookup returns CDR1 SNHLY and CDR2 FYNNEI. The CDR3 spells CASRDRGRTDTQYF. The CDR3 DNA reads TGTGCCAGCAGGGACAGGGGTCGCACAGATACGCAGTATTTT.

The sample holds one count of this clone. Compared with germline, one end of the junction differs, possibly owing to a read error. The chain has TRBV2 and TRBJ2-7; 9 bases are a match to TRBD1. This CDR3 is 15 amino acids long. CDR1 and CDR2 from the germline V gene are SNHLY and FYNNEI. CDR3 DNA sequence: TGTGCCAGCAGGGAAGGACAGGGGAAGGACTACGAGCAGTACTTC. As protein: CASREGQGKDYEQYF. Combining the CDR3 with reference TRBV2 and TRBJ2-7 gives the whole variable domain EPEVTQTPSHQVTQMGQEVILRCVPISNHLYFYWYRQILGQKVEFLVSFYNNEISEKSEIFDDQFSVERPDGSNFTLKIRSTKLEDSAMYFCASREGQGKDYEQYFGPGTRLTVT.

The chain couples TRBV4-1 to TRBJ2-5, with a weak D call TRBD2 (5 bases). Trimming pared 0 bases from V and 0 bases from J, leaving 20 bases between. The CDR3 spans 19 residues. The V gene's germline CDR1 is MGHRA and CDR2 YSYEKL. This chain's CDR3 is CASSQDRGMASSYQETQYF. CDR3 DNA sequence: TGCGCCAGCAGCCAAGATCGGGGAATGGCTAGCAGCTACCAAGAGACCCAGTACTTC.

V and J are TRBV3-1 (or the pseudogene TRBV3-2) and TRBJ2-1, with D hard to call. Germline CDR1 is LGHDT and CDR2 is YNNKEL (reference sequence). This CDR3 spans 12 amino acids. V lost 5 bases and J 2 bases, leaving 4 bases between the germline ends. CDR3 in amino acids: CASSFTYNEQFF. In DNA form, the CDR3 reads TGTGCCAGCAGCTTTACCTACAATGAGCAGTTCTTC.

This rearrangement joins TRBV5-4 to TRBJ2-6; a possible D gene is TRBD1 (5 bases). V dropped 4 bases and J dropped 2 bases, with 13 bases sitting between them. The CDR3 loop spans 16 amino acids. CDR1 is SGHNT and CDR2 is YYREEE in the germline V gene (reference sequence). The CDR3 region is CASSQDSAPGANVLTF. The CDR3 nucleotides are TGTGCCAGCAGCCAAGACAGCGCTCCTGGGGCCAACGTCCTGACTTTC.

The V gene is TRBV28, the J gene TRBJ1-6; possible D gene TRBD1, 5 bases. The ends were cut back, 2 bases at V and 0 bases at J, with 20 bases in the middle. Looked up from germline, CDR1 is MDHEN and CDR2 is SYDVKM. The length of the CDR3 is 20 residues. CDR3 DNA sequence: TGTGCCAGCAGTTTAAAGATGGCCAGGGTGGGTCCCTCCTATAATTCACCCCTCCACTTT. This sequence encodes CASSLKMARVGPSYNSPLHF.

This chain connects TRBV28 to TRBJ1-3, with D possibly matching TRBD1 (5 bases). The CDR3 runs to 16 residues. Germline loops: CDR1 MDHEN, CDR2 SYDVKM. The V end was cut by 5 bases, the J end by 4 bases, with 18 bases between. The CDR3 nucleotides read TGTGCCAGCAGTAACCTGGAGGGGAATATCGGAAACACCATATATTTT. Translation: CASSNLEGNIGNTIYF.

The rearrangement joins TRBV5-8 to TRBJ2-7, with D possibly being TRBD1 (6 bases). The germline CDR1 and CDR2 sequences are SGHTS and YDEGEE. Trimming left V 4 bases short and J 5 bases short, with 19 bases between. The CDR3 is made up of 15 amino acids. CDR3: CASSLRDTSRDEQYF. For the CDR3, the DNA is TGTGCCAGCAGCCTCCGGGACACCTCTCGCGACGAGCAGTACTTC.

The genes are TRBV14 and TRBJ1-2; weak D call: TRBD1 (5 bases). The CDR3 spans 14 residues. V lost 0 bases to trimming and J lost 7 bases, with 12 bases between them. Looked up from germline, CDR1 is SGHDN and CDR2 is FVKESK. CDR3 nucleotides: TGTGCCAGCAGCCAAGAGACAGCACGTCTTGGCTACACCTTC. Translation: CASSQETARLGYTF.

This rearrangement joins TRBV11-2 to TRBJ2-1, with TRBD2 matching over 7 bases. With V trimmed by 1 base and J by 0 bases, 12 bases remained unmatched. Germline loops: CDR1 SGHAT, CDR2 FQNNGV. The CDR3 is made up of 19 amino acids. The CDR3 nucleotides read TGTGCCAGCAGCTTAGGGTTAGCTGGGGGGGGGAGCTCCTACAATGAGCAGTTCTTC. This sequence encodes CASSLGLAGGGSSYNEQFF.

DNA of the CDR3: TGTGCCAGCAGCCAAGGCTTGACAGGTTATAGCAATCAGCCCCAGCATTTT. Encoded protein: CASSQGLTGYSNQPQHF. The chain combines TRBV4-2 with TRBJ1-5, with D maybe TRBD1 (6 bases). This CDR3 contains 17 residues. Germline loops: CDR1 LGHNA, CDR2 YNFKEQ. V shed 1 base and J shed 0 bases, with 13 bases lying between them.

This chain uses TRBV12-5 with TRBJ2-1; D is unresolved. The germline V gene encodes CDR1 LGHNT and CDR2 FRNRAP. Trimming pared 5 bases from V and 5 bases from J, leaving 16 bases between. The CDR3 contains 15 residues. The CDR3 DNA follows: TGTGCTAGTGGTCCAGGTTTGGTGATGAACAATGAGCAGTTCTTC. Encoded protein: CASGPGLVMNNEQFF.

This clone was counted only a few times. This chain's CDR3 is CASSPQTGYSNQPQHF. CDR3 nucleotides: TGCGCCAGCAGCCCACAGACAGGGTATAGCAATCAGCCCCAGCATTTT. V gene TRBV4-1 combines with J gene TRBJ1-5, with 7 bases aligning to TRBD1. V gave up 4 bases and J gave up 0 bases; unmatched junction bases: 6. Germline V gene lookup returns CDR1 MGHRA and CDR2 YSYEKL. The length of the CDR3 is 16 residues.